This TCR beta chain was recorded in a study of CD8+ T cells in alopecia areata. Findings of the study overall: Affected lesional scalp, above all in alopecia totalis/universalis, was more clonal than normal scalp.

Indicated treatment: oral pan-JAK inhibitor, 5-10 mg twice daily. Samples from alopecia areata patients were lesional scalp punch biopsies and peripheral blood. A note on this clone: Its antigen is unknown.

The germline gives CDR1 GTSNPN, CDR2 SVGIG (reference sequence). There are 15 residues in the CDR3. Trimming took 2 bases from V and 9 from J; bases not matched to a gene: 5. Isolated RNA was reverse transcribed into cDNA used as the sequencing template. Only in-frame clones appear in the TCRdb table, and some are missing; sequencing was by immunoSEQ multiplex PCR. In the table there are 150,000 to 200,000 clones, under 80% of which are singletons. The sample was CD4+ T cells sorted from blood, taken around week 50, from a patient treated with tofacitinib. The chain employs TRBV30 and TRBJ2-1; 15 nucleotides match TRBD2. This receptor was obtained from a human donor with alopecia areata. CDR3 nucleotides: TGTGCCTGGAGTCAAGGACTAGCGGGGGGGAGTGAGCAGTTCTTC. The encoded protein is CAWSQGLAGGSEQFF. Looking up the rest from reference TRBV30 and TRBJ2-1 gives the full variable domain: SQTIHQWPATLVQPVGSPLSLECTVEGTSNPNLYWYRQAAGRGLQLLFYSVGIGQISSEVPQNLSASRPQDRQFILSSKKLLLSDSGFYLCAWSQGLAGGSEQFFGPGTRLTVL.